This is a list of T cell receptor beta chains from one sample in a study of T cells in localized non-small cell lung cancer. Using immunoSEQ multiplex PCR, the repertoire was profiled, and TCRdb retains in-frame clones only, with some absent. Of 45,000 to 55,000 clones listed, 70% to 90% are singletons. The sequencing here drew on peripheral blood, taken before any cancer treatment. These receptors all stem from a male donor older than 55 with stage III squamous cell lung carcinoma. The CDR3 runs from the conserved cysteine through the conserved F or W. D genes are given only for firm matches. Not all rows give a size; the values are once, few, many and, for expanded clones, a class.

abundance,d_gene,v_gene,j_gene,CDR3aa,CDR3nt
.,TRBD2,TRBV9,TRBJ2-3,CASSVEASGTFTSTDTQYF,TGTGCCAGCAGCGTAGAGGCTAGCGGGACCTTTACTAGCACAGATACGCAGTATTTT
.,.,TRBV6-1,TRBJ1-5,CASSEMAPQSNQPQHF,TGTGCCAGCAGTGAAATGGCCCCACAGTCAAATCAGCCCCAGCATTTT
.,.,TRBV7-6,TRBJ1-1,CASSSGQGRVTEAFF,TGTGCCAGCAGCTCGGGGCAGGGGCGAGTCACTGAAGCTTTCTTT
.,TRBD1,TRBV5-1,TRBJ1-2,CASTAGQGISNYGYTF,TGCGCCAGCACAGCTGGACAGGGGATCTCCAACTATGGCTACACCTTC
.,TRBD1,TRBV9,TRBJ2-2,CASSVGLWTGGYSAGELFF,TGTGCCAGCAGCGTCGGGTTGTGGACAGGGGGTTATTCGGCCGGGGAGCTGTTTTTT
once,TRBD1,TRBV5-4,TRBJ1-4,CASSPTGQYEKLFF,TGTGCCAGCAGCCCAACGGGACAGTATGAAAAACTGTTTTTT
.,TRBD2,TRBV29-1,TRBJ2-1,CSVEDISRTSGRRDEQFF,TGCAGCGTTGAAGATATTTCCCGGACTAGCGGGAGACGGGATGAGCAGTTCTTC
.,TRBD2,TRBV7-3,TRBJ2-7,CASSFTGGSLEYEQYF,TGTGCCAGCAGCTTCACGGGAGGGTCGTTGGAATACGAGCAGTACTTC
.,.,TRBV18,TRBJ2-5,CASSPPRAQETQYF,TGTGCCAGCTCACCACCGCGGGCCCAAGAGACCCAGTACTTC
.,.,TRBV7-8,TRBJ2-6,CASTRSGANVLTF,TGTGCCAGTACCAGGTCTGGGGCCAACGTCCTGACTTTC
.,.,TRBV4-2,TRBJ2-2,CASSQDSTGAANTGELFF,TGTGCCAGCAGCCAAGACTCAACCGGCGCTGCGAACACCGGGGAGCTGTTTTTT
.,.,TRBV28,TRBJ1-1,CASKVGGPAEAFF,TGTGCCAGTAAAGTTGGGGGGCCCGCTGAAGCTTTCTTT
.,TRBD2,TRBV7-9,TRBJ2-1,CASSLGLAGYNEQFF,TGTGCCAGCAGCTTAGGACTAGCGGGGTACAATGAGCAGTTCTTC
.,TRBD1,TRBV5-1,TRBJ1-4,CASSLAQGAGEKLFF,TGCGCCAGCAGCTTGGCCCAGGGGGCCGGGGAAAAACTGTTTTTT
.,.,TRBV15,TRBJ2-2,CATSREGTSTGELFF,TGTGCCACCAGCAGAGAAGGGACGAGCACCGGGGAGCTGTTTTTT
.,.,TRBV2,TRBJ2-2,CASSIRLNTGELFF,TGTGCCAGCAGTATACGCCTGAACACCGGGGAGCTGTTTTTT
.,.,TRBV19,TRBJ2-2,CASNPRRRSGELFF,TGTGCCAGTAATCCCCGGAGGCGATCCGGGGAGCTGTTTTTT
.,TRBD2,TRBV28,TRBJ2-7,CASTPRRGVGEQYF,TGTGCCAGCACCCCCCGCCGGGGGGTCGGCGAGCAGTACTTC
.,.,TRBV5-1,TRBJ1-1,CASSLVRWGDTEAFF,TGCGCCAGCAGCTTGGTCCGATGGGGGGACACTGAAGCTTTCTTT
.,.,TRBV7-9,TRBJ2-5,CASSLPLSQRSQETQYF,TGTGCCAGCAGCTTACCCCTGTCCCAGCGTAGCCAAGAGACCCAGTACTTC
few,TRBD1,TRBV13,TRBJ1-1,CASSSGQGAEAFF,TGTGCCAGCAGCTCGGGACAGGGAGCTGAAGCTTTCTTT
.,TRBD1,TRBV28,TRBJ2-7,CASRAEGQGAYEQYF,TGTGCCAGCAGGGCGGAGGGACAGGGTGCCTACGAGCAGTACTTC
.,TRBD1,TRBV19,TRBJ1-5,CASSISGLDRFRDQPQHF,TGTGCCAGTAGTATATCCGGGTTGGACAGGTTTCGTGATCAGCCCCAGCATTTT
.,TRBD1,TRBV19,TRBJ2-2,CASSMRQGVHGELFF,TGTGCCAGTAGTATGAGACAGGGGGTCCACGGGGAGCTGTTTTTT
.,.,TRBV15,TRBJ1-1,CATSRDLAGTEAFF,TGTGCCACCAGCAGAGATCTGGCCGGGACTGAAGCTTTCTTT
.,TRBD1,TRBV13,TRBJ2-1,CASSPNRGPYNEQFF,TGTGCCAGCAGCCCAAACAGGGGGCCCTACAATGAGCAGTTCTTC
.,.,TRBV7-2,TRBJ2-1,CASSLQGSAYNEQFF,TGTGCCAGCAGCTTACAAGGATCAGCATACAATGAGCAGTTCTTC
once,.,TRBV18,TRBJ2-5,CASSPPEGIREETQYF,TGTGCCAGCTCACCCCCTGAGGGTATAAGGGAAGAGACCCAGTACTTC
once,.,TRBV14,TRBJ2-3,CASSPFTRGRTDTQYF,TGTGCCAGCAGCCCGTTTACCAGAGGGCGGACAGATACGCAGTATTTT
once,.,TRBV5-1,TRBJ2-2,CASSLLQASLDTGELFF,TGCGCCAGCAGCTTGCTTCAAGCCTCTCTCGACACCGGGGAGCTGTTTTTT
.,TRBD1,TRBV27,TRBJ2-7,CASRKPGQGSEQYF,TGTGCCAGCAGGAAACCGGGACAGGGAAGCGAGCAGTACTTC
.,.,TRBV9,TRBJ2-2,CASSSGTGELFF,TGTGCCAGCAGCTCCGGGACCGGGGAGCTGTTTTTT
.,.,TRBV4-2,TRBJ2-2,CASSQEGGRGFTGELFF,TGTGCCAGCAGCCAAGAGGGGGGTAGAGGATTTACCGGGGAGCTGTTTTTT
.,.,TRBV5-5,TRBJ2-3,CASSGTSAYTDTQYF,TGTGCCAGCAGCGGAACTAGTGCCTACACAGATACGCAGTATTTT
.,TRBD2,TRBV7-6,TRBJ2-3,CASSLAAGGSDTQYF,TGTGCCAGCAGCTTAGCGGCGGGGGGGTCGGATACGCAGTATTTT
once,TRBD2,TRBV27,TRBJ2-3,CASSLGLRTDTQYF,TGTGCCAGCAGTCTGGGACTACGAACAGATACGCAGTATTTT
.,.,TRBV12-5,TRBJ2-3,CASGLVGGDRQYF,TGTGCTAGTGGTTTGGTTGGGGGAGATAGGCAGTATTTT
.,.,TRBV5-6,TRBJ2-3,CASSTLGVPLITDTQYF,TGTGCCAGCAGTACCCTGGGGGTCCCACTTATCACAGATACGCAGTATTTT
.,.,TRBV7-9,TRBJ2-1,CASSLSNSYNEQFF,TGTGCCAGCAGCTTATCCAACTCCTACAATGAGCAGTTCTTC
.,TRBD1,TRBV5-1,TRBJ1-4,CASSSLASTGSEKLFF,TGCGCCAGCAGCTCGCTAGCGTCGACAGGGAGTGAAAAACTGTTTTTT
.,.,TRBV19,TRBJ2-3,CASSITYGTDTQYF,TGTGCCAGTAGTATCACTTACGGCACAGATACGCAGTATTTT
.,.,TRBV2,TRBJ2-3,CASRPDDDTQYF,TGTGCCAGCAGACCTGACGACGATACGCAGTATTTT
.,.,TRBV7-3,TRBJ1-1,CASSSTSGVTEAFF,TGTGCCAGCAGCTCCACATCAGGGGTGACTGAAGCTTTCTTT
.,.,TRBV4-1,TRBJ2-7,CASSHSGLRGEQYF,TGCGCCAGCAGCCACAGTGGACTGAGAGGGGAGCAGTACTTC
.,.,TRBV5-6,TRBJ1-4,CASSFRGTNEKLFF,TGTGCCAGCAGCTTCAGGGGAACTAATGAAAAACTGTTTTTT
.,TRBD2,TRBV5-1,TRBJ2-1,CASSRGLAYYNEQFF,TGCGCCAGCAGCCGGGGACTAGCGTACTACAATGAGCAGTTCTTC
.,.,TRBV2,TRBJ2-3,CASSPTGTGDQYF,TGTGCCAGCAGTCCTACCGGGACGGGGGATCAGTATTTT
.,.,TRBV5-1,TRBJ1-1,CASSSYLNTEAFF,TGCGCCAGCAGCTCCTACTTGAACACTGAAGCTTTCTTT